Listed below are T cell receptor beta chains from one sample, sequenced in a study of T cell responses to AZD1222 COVID-19 vaccine. TCRdb's table, derived via immunoSEQ multiplex PCR, lists solely in-frame clones and lacks some. The sample carries tens of thousands of clones, approximately 88% recorded once. Sequenced here: peripheral blood, sampled 28 days after the second AZD1222 dose. All receptors derive from an adult who received the AZD1222 COVID-19 vaccine. The CDR3 runs from the conserved cysteine through the conserved F or W. The order of the fields is J gene, V gene, clone size, D gene, CDR3 DNA, CDR3 protein. A D gene is named only where the DNA matches it firmly. Some rows mark clone size as missing; the rest say once, few, many or name a class of expanded clone.

>TRBJ1-5|TRBV19|-|-
TGTGCCAGTAGTGGAGGGGCCTTGGGTGGCAATCAGCCCCAGCATTTT
CASSGGALGGNQPQHF
>TRBJ2-1|TRBV19|-|-
TGTGCCAGTAGTAAACTAGCCCGGGGCTCCTACAATGAGCAGTTCTTC
CASSKLARGSYNEQFF
>TRBJ2-3|TRBV4-3|-|TRBD2
TGCGCCAGCAGCCAAGATCCCCCTAGCGGGAGTAAGGATACGCAGTATTTT
CASSQDPPSGSKDTQYF
>TRBJ2-1|TRBV9|-|TRBD2
TGTGCCAGCAGCACCCGGGGACTACCTGAGCAGTTCTTC
CASSTRGLPEQFF
>TRBJ1-2|TRBV3-1/TRBV3-2|-|-
TGTGCCAGCAGTCTAGTTCCCAACTATGGCTACACCTTC
CASSLVPNYGYTF
>TRBJ2-7|TRBV7-2|-|TRBD2
TGTGCCAGCAGCTCGGGGACTAGCGGGAGTTACGAGCAGTACTTC
CASSSGTSGSYEQYF
>TRBJ1-2|TRBV3-1/TRBV3-2|-|-
TGTGCCAGCAGCCAAGGCGGAGGGGGGGCCGGTGGCTACACCTTC
CASSQGGGGAGGYTF
>TRBJ1-5|TRBV2|-|-
TGTGCCAGCAGTGTCTCGGAGAGCAATCAGCCCCAGCATTTT
CASSVSESNQPQHF
>TRBJ2-1|TRBV19|-|TRBD1
TGTGCCAGTAGTATAGATAGAGTCGCGACAGGGACATACAATGAGCAGTTCTTC
CASSIDRVATGTYNEQFF
>TRBJ1-6|TRBV30|-|-
TGTGCCTGGAGTCTAAAAGGGAGGCTACCACCCCTCCACTTT
CAWSLKGRLPPLHF
>TRBJ1-2|TRBV6-5|-|-
TGTGCCAGCAGTTACGACCCAGGGACTGATAGGAACTACACCTTC
CASSYDPGTDRNYTF
>TRBJ2-2|TRBV7-2|-|-
TGTGCCAGCAGCTCCGAAATATCCACCGGGGAGCTGTTTTTT
CASSSEISTGELFF
>TRBJ2-7|TRBV12-3/TRBV12-4|-|-
TGTGCCAGCAGACTGATCCACGAGCAGTACTTC
CASRLIHEQYF
>TRBJ2-5|TRBV28|-|TRBD2
TGTGCCAGCAGACCGTCGACTAGCGGAAAAGAGACCCAGTACTTC
CASRPSTSGKETQYF
>TRBJ1-1|TRBV6-2/TRBV6-3|once|-
TGTGCCAGCAGTTACGGTCTTTCAACAGGGAATACTGAAGCTTTCTTT
CASSYGLSTGNTEAFF
>TRBJ1-2|TRBV2|-|-
TGTGCCAGCAGTCCTAACTATGGCTACACCTTC
CASSPNYGYTF
>TRBJ2-2|TRBV5-1|-|TRBD2
TGCGCCAGCAGCTTGGGACTAGCGGGGCCTGGAACCGGGGAGCTGTTTTTT
CASSLGLAGPGTGELFF
>TRBJ2-7|TRBV5-1|-|-
TGCGCCAGCAGCTTGGACCACAGGACCTACGAGCAGTACTTC
CASSLDHRTYEQYF
>TRBJ2-7|TRBV19|-|TRBD2
TGTGCCAGTAGTCAAAGCGGGAGGGGACCCTACGAGCAGTACTTC
CASSQSGRGPYEQYF
>TRBJ2-1|TRBV9|-|TRBD1
TGTGCCAGCAGCTTGGGACAGGGGAACAATGAGCAGTTCTTC
CASSLGQGNNEQFF
>TRBJ2-5|TRBV10-3|-|-
TGTGCCATCAGGGAGGGCCTCTCAGAGACCCAGTACTTC
CAIREGLSETQYF
>TRBJ1-1|TRBV6-5|once|TRBD1
TGTGCCAGCATTCCGGACAGGGGGAGTATGACTTTCTTT
CASIPDRGSMTFF
>TRBJ1-4|TRBV30|-|TRBD1
TGTGCCTGGAGTAGCCAGGGGGCGGGCGAAAAACTGTTTTTT
CAWSSQGAGEKLFF
>TRBJ1-2|TRBV2|once|TRBD1
TGTGCCAGCACCCCGGACAGGGGCTACACCTTC
CASTPDRGYTF
>TRBJ1-1|TRBV5-5|-|TRBD1
TGTGCCAGCAGCCCGGGACAGGGATCTTTCTTT
CASSPGQGSFF
>TRBJ1-5|TRBV7-8|-|-
TGTGCCAGCAGCTTATTATCTGTGGGCTCCAGCAATCAGCCCCAGCATTTT
CASSLLSVGSSNQPQHF
>TRBJ1-2|TRBV5-1|-|TRBD1
TGCGCCAGCAGCCCCCTGACAGGGAGCTATGGCTACACCTTC
CASSPLTGSYGYTF
>TRBJ2-5|TRBV15|-|-
TGTGCCACCAGCGGAGTAGCGAGGCGGGGCCAAGAGACCCAGTACTTC
CATSGVARRGQETQYF
>TRBJ2-1|TRBV5-1|-|TRBD2
TGCGCCAGCAGGCGCTACCTAGCGGGAGTACGCAATGAGCAGTTCTTC
CASRRYLAGVRNEQFF
>TRBJ1-1|TRBV6-5|-|TRBD1
TGTGCCAGCAGCTCGACAGGGTCAGGGAACACTGAAGCTTTCTTT
CASSSTGSGNTEAFF
>TRBJ2-3|TRBV7-2|-|-
TGTGCCAGCAGCTTACACTCCACAGATACGCAGTATTTT
CASSLHSTDTQYF
>TRBJ1-1|TRBV27|-|-
TGTGCCAGCACCCTCTTGGGGGGCGGGTCTTCTGAAGCTTTCTTT
CASTLLGGGSSEAFF
>TRBJ1-5|TRBV4-3|-|-
TGCGCCAGCAGCCAAGATATCGGTCAGCCCCAGCATTTT
CASSQDIGQPQHF
>TRBJ2-5|TRBV19|few|TRBD1
TGTGCCAGTAGTCACAGGGGAGAGACCCAGTACTTC
CASSHRGETQYF
>TRBJ2-1|TRBV21-1|-|-
TGTGCCAGCAGCTTTACTAGCGTTTCCTACAATGAGCAGTTCTTC
CASSFTSVSYNEQFF
>TRBJ1-5|TRBV28|-|-
TGTGCCAGCAGCTCTGGGGCCGACGGGCAGCCCCAGCATTTT
CASSSGADGQPQHF
>TRBJ2-7|TRBV7-2|-|-
TGTGCCAGCAGCTTAGCCAGTAGGTCCCCCGAGGGTTCGCGCGAGCAGTACTTC
CASSLASRSPEGSREQYF
>TRBJ1-4|TRBV18|-|-
TGTGCCAGCTCACCTACCGGAACCCCCGCAGGAAAACTGTTTTTT
CASSPTGTPAGKLFF
>TRBJ2-1|TRBV7-9|-|-
TGTGCCAGCAGCCTAACTAGGTTGGGCTACAATGAGCAGTTCTTC
CASSLTRLGYNEQFF